The 17 T cell receptor beta chains listed next were all sequenced from one sample in a study of cytomegalovirus exposure and HLA in healthy donors (dated 2017 in TCRdb). The library relied on the immunoSEQ multiplex PCR assay. TCRdb took this table from immuneACCESS and kept in-frame rearrangements with V and J called. Such tables lack part of the clones; where checked against another copy, unresolved V genes explain under half of the gap, and the rest is unexplained. The sample records approximately 150,000 clones, approximately 88% of which are singletons. The ten largest make up roughly 10% of the sample. The sample consisted of PBMCs. The origin of the receptors is a man under 40 in good health and CMV-seropositive.

The V call is TRBV7-6, the J call TRBJ1-1; D perhaps matches TRBD1 (6 bases). Germline V lookup: CDR1 SGHVS, CDR2 FNYEAQ. V was clipped by 3 bases and J by 3 bases, with 20 bases between them. The CDR3 contains 17 residues. The CDR3 is CASSLLRGSTSDTEAFF. The CDR3 region has the DNA TGTGCCAGCAGCTTGTTGAGGGGGTCGACTTCGGACACTGAAGCTTTCTTT.

This clone was recorded many times. The CDR3 DNA follows: TGTGCCAGCAGGCCGGGACAGGGGGCGCGAGGGGCCAACGTCCTGACTTTC. It specifies CASRPGQGARGANVLTF. This sequence joins TRBV28 and TRBJ2-6; 12 bases are shared with TRBD1. The CDR3 is 17 residues long. V shed 6 bases, J shed 4 bases, and the junction held 7 bases outside the gene matches. In germline, CDR1 is MDHEN, CDR2 SYDVKM. Together with reference TRBV28 and TRBJ2-6, the CDR3 gives the full variable domain: DVKVTQSSRYLVKRTGEKVFLECVQDMDHENMFWYRQDPGLGLRLIYFSYDVKMKEKGDIPEGYSVSREKKERFSLILESASTNQTSMYLCASRPGQGARGANVLTFGAGSRLTVL.

The CDR3 DNA is TGTGCCAGCAGCTGGGAGGGCAGGGCCTACAATGAGCAGTTCTTC. Translating it yields CASSWEGRAYNEQFF. The chain combines TRBV5-5 with TRBJ2-1, with 7 bases that match TRBD2. The CDR3 spans 15 residues. In germline, CDR1 is SGHKS, CDR2 YYEKEE (reference sequence). Trimming at V came to 3 bases and at J to 2 bases, leaving 5 bases not matched to a gene.

The chain has TRBV28 and TRBJ1-2; TRBD1 agrees at 9 bases. CDR3 length: 15 residues. Germline values: CDR1 MDHEN, CDR2 SYDVKM. V shed 4 bases and J 4 bases; nucleotides not matched to a gene: 7. The CDR3, as DNA: TGTGCCAGCAGTTCGCCCGGACAGGGGCGCTATGGCTACACCTTC. Amino acid sequence: CASSSPGQGRYGYTF.

This clone was seen many times. The V gene is TRBV30, the J gene TRBJ1-1; 7 positions match TRBD1. Germline V gene sequence: CDR1 GTSNPN, CDR2 SVGIG (reference sequence). This CDR3 is built from 12 residues. V dropped 0 bases and J dropped 8; count of bases not matched to a gene: 3. DNA of the CDR3: TGTGCCTGGAGTGTAGGGGGCCCAGAAGCTTTCTTT. Translating gives CAWSVGGPEAFF.

The chain carries TRBV29-1 and TRBJ2-7, with D possibly being TRBD2 (5 bases). The CDR3 is 12 residues long. Germline CDR1 reads SQVTM; CDR2 reads ANQGSEA. Trimming removed 0 bases at V and 6 bases at J, with 9 bases between. The DNA of the CDR3 is TGCAGCGTTGAAGACGTAGGGAGCGAGCAGTACTTC. Amino acids: CSVEDVGSEQYF.

The chain employs TRBV27 and TRBJ2-7, with D possibly TRBD1 on 6 matching bases. The CDR3 loop spans 15 amino acids. CDR1 is MNHEY and CDR2 is SMNVEV in the germline V gene (reference sequence). Trimming took off 2 bases at V and 3 bases at J, with 14 bases between the two ends. The CDR3 spells CASSLTGTPIYEQYF. CDR3 sequence (DNA): TGTGCCAGCAGTTTAACGGGGACACCGATCTACGAGCAGTACTTC.

The rearrangement uses TRBV28 and TRBJ1-2; 7 bases align to TRBD1. Germline values: CDR1 MDHEN, CDR2 SYDVKM. The trim removed 3 bases at V and 4 bases at J, leaving 8 bases unmatched. The CDR3 is 15 residues long. The DNA for the CDR3 is TGTGCCAGCAGTTTCGGAGGGGGCACCATCTATGGCTACACCTTC. Protein: CASSFGGGTIYGYTF.

Turning to this clone: The same CDR3 is also encoded by other DNA sequences in this sample. The V gene is TRBV28, the J gene TRBJ1-5; 8 nucleotides line up with TRBD1. Germline values: CDR1 MDHEN, CDR2 SYDVKM. V lost 4 bases, J lost 6 bases, and 5 bases stayed unmatched. The CDR3 covers 14 residues. The CDR3 loop reads CASSSGQGGQPQHF. The DNA for the CDR3 is TGTGCCAGCAGTTCCGGACAGGGAGGTCAGCCCCAGCATTTT.

The chain links TRBV7-2 to TRBJ2-7; 9 positions match TRBD1. The CDR3 runs to 15 residues. With 5 bases clipped from V and 4 bases from J, the junction kept 9 bases outside the gene matches. Germline CDR1 is SGHTA and CDR2 is FQGNSA. The CDR3 DNA reads TGTGCCAGCAGCCAACCGGGACAGGGCGGGTACGAGCAGTACTTC. Translation: CASSQPGQGGYEQYF.

The chain links TRBV7-3 to TRBJ2-2; TRBD1 might be the D (6 bases). The CDR3 has 15 residues. V was clipped by 6 bases and J by 4 bases, with 15 bases between them. Germline V gives CDR1 SGHTA, CDR2 FQGTGA. The CDR3 DNA follows: TGTGCCAGCAGACCTGCCCAGGGGAGCACCGGGGAGCTGTTTTTT. Its translation: CASRPAQGSTGELFF.

The chain has TRBV30 and TRBJ1-5; D remains ambiguous. The V gene's germline CDR1 is GTSNPN and CDR2 SVGIG (reference sequence). This CDR3 region has 15 residues. V was clipped by 2 bases and J by 3 bases, with 14 bases between them. This CDR3 reads CAWSRGVSNNQPQHF. The CDR3 bases are TGTGCCTGGAGTCGCGGAGTCAGCAACAATCAGCCCCAGCATTTT.

V gene TRBV10-3 combines with J gene TRBJ2-3; 15 nucleotides align to TRBD2. Germline lookup yields CDR1 ENHRY and CDR2 SYGVKD. J lost 6 bases, V lost 9 bases, and 13 bases had no gene match. This CDR3 has 17 residues. In nucleotides, the CDR3 is TGTGCCATAGGACTAGCGGGGGGGCTGTTTACTGTGGATACGCAGTATTTT. Its protein is CAIGLAGGLFTVDTQYF.

The genes are TRBV9 and TRBJ2-1; 11 nucleotides align to TRBD2. Germline V lookup: CDR1 SGDLS, CDR2 YYNGEE. Germline trimming cut 4 bases from V and 5 bases from J; bases unmatched to any gene: 11. The CDR3 sequence is 17 residues long. For the CDR3, the DNA is TGTGCCAGCAGCCCCTTGGGGGGGACTAGCGGAGACAATGAGCAGTTCTTC. Translating gives CASSPLGGTSGDNEQFF.

V usage is TRBV5-5 and J usage is TRBJ1-5; possibly TRBD1 for D (5 bases). The V end lost 5 bases, the J end lost 2 bases, and 17 bases lay between the germline ends. The length of the CDR3 is 16 residues. Germline loops: CDR1 SGHKS, CDR2 YYEKEE (reference sequence). In DNA, the CDR3 is TGTGCCAGCAGTCGGGGGACGGCTGGGGGCAATCAGCCCCAGCATTTT. Encoded protein: CASSRGTAGGNQPQHF.

The chain recombines TRBV5-1 with TRBJ1-4; 7 bases map to TRBD1. CDR1 and CDR2 from the germline V gene are SGHRS and YFSETQ. Losses at the gene ends were 0 bases for V and 5 bases for J; bases not matched to a gene: 7. The CDR3 covers 16 residues. The CDR3 loop is CASSLDPGQKNEKLFF. In DNA form, the CDR3 reads TGCGCCAGCAGCTTGGACCCGGGACAGAAAAATGAAAAACTGTTTTTT.

This chain links TRBV6-1 with TRBJ2-7; maybe TRBD1 (7 bases). V was clipped by 7 bases and J by 2 bases, with 15 bases between them. This CDR3 is built from 14 residues. From germline, CDR1 is MNHNS and CDR2 SASEGT. The CDR3 is CASIGGTETYEQYF. CDR3 sequence (DNA): TGTGCCAGCATTGGCGGGACAGAGACCTACGAGCAGTACTTC.